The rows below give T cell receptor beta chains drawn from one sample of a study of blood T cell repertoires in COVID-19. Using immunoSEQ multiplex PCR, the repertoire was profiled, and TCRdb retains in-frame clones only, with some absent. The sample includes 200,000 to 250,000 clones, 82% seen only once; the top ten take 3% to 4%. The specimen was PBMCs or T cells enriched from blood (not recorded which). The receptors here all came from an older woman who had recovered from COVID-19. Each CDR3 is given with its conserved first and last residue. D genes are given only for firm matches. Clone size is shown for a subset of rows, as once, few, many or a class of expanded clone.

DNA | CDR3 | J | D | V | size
TGTGCCAGCAGCTTAGAATTACAGGGAAAATTCTCTGGAAACACCATATATTTT | CASSLELQGKFSGNTIYF | TRBJ1-3 | - | TRBV11-2 | -
TGTGCCAGCAGCTCGATGACAGGGTCTAATGAAAAACTGTTTTTT | CASSSMTGSNEKLFF | TRBJ1-4 | TRBD1 | TRBV7-2 | once
TGTGCCAGCAGTGAAGGAGCCCCGGGGACCGGGGAGCTGTTTTTT | CASSEGAPGTGELFF | TRBJ2-2 | - | TRBV6-1 | -
TGTGCCAGCAGCCCGGGGGGCGGGGATGAGCAGTTCTTC | CASSPGGGDEQFF | TRBJ2-1 | - | TRBV3-1/TRBV3-2 | -
TGTGCCAGCAGTTCAATCCAGGGGAACACTGAAGCTTTCTTT | CASSSIQGNTEAFF | TRBJ1-1 | - | TRBV25-1 | -
TGTGCCAGTGCGGCCGGGGGGAACACTGAAGCTTTCTTT | CASAAGGNTEAFF | TRBJ1-1 | - | TRBV27 | once
TGCGCCAGCAGCTTGTCAGGCAACCCTCGTAATTCACCCCTCCACTTT | CASSLSGNPRNSPLHF | TRBJ1-6 | - | TRBV5-1 | -
TGTGCCATCAGTGAGGGACAGGGGGCTAGTTATGGCTACACCTTC | CAISEGQGASYGYTF | TRBJ1-2 | TRBD1 | TRBV10-3 | -
TGTGCCACCAGTGACACCGGGACTAGCGGGGGAGGGGAGACCCAGTACTTC | CATSDTGTSGGGETQYF | TRBJ2-5 | TRBD2 | TRBV24-1 | -
TGCGCCAGCAACATCGACCCCTCGAGGGACTATGGCTACACCTTC | CASNIDPSRDYGYTF | TRBJ1-2 | - | TRBV4-1 | -